This entry describes one T cell receptor (beta chain). The antigen remains undetermined. The entry originates in a study of T cell responses to AZD1222 COVID-19 vaccine. Study-level results: Researchers report vaccine-associated CD4 TCRs spanning spike, with dominance at 160-218 and 743-854.

The V end was cut by 1 base, the J end by 4 bases, with 11 bases between. Germline CDR1 is SGHAT and CDR2 is FQNNGV. The CDR3 covers 14 residues. Sequencing was performed with immunoSEQ multiplex PCR; in TCRdb, only in-frame clones are kept and a portion is missing. The sample has fewer than 200,000 clones; around 90% are singletons. The rearrangement uses TRBV11-2 and TRBJ2-7; possibly TRBD2 for D (6 bases). The material sequenced was peripheral blood, taken 28 days after the second dose of the MenACWY control vaccine. This TCR was recovered from an adult who received the MenACWY meningococcal vaccine as a control. The CDR3 sequence: CASSLARAGYEQYF. CDR3 bases: TGTGCCAGCAGCTTAGCCAGGGCGGGGTACGAGCAGTACTTC.